Listed below are T cell receptor beta chains from one sample, sequenced in a study of cytomegalovirus exposure and HLA in healthy donors. Using immunoSEQ multiplex PCR, the repertoire was profiled, and TCRdb retains in-frame clones only, with some absent. The sample lists some 170,000 clones; over 75% were seen once. The sequenced sample was PBMCs. Source of these receptors: a young woman in good health and CMV-seronegative. CDR3s include the opening cysteine and the closing phenylalanine or tryptophan. Each record gives: D gene, V gene, CDR3 length, J gene, clone size, CDR3 protein, CDR3 DNA. A D gene is named only where the DNA matches it firmly. Rows give clone size only sometimes, using once, few, many, or a class for an expanded clone.

>TRBD1|TRBV7-9|18|TRBJ1-1|NA
CASSIPLGQGWVETEAFF
TGTGCCAGCAGCATCCCCCTAGGACAGGGCTGGGTAGAGACTGAAGCTTTCTTT
>NA|TRBV27|13|TRBJ1-1|NA
CASSTRRNTEAFF
TGTGCCAGCAGTACCAGGCGGAACACTGAAGCTTTCTTT
>NA|TRBV27|14|TRBJ2-1|NA
CASSTNSGYNEQFF
TGTGCCAGCAGTACCAACTCGGGGTACAATGAGCAGTTCTTC
>TRBD1|TRBV28|16|TRBJ1-1|NA
CASSLPRQGAGTEAFF
TGTGCCAGCAGTTTACCCCGGCAGGGGGCCGGGACTGAAGCTTTCTTT
>NA|TRBV6-5|15|TRBJ1-5|NA
CASRLNEEGNQPQHF
TGTGCCAGCAGACTGAATGAGGAGGGCAATCAGCCCCAGCATTTT
>TRBD1|TRBV18|14|TRBJ1-1|few
CASSPTGQGTEAFF
TGTGCCAGCTCACCGACGGGACAGGGGACGGAAGCTTTCTTT
>TRBD2|TRBV27|14|TRBJ2-7|NA
CASSPTGRGYEQYF
TGTGCCAGCAGCCCCACGGGGAGGGGTTACGAGCAGTACTTC
>NA|TRBV5-1|11|TRBJ2-3|NA
CASSSADTQYF
TGCGCCAGCAGCTCCGCAGATACGCAGTATTTT
>NA|TRBV28|14|TRBJ1-2|NA
CASSIAGAFSGYTF
TGTGCCAGCAGCATAGCGGGGGCTTTCAGCGGCTACACCTTC
>NA|TRBV7-3|15|TRBJ2-2|NA
CASSLTGGNTGELFF
TGTGCCAGCAGCTTAACCGGGGGGAACACCGGGGAGCTGTTTTTT
>NA|TRBV30|16|TRBJ2-2|NA
CAWSRSSSPNTGELFF
TGTGCCTGGAGCAGGTCTTCCTCCCCGAACACCGGGGAGCTGTTTTTT
>NA|TRBV2|11|TRBJ2-5|NA
CASSRGETQYF
TGTGCCAGCAGTCGGGGGGAGACCCAGTACTTC
>TRBD1|TRBV29-1|14|TRBJ2-7|NA
CSVESPRGSYEQYF
TGCAGCGTTGAGAGTCCCAGGGGGTCCTACGAGCAGTACTTC
>NA|TRBV14|13|TRBJ1-1|NA
CASSQDDRREAFF
TGTGCCAGCAGCCAAGACGACAGGCGAGAAGCTTTCTTT
>TRBD1|TRBV9|16|TRBJ2-2|once
CASSVQGARNTGELFF
TGTGCCAGCAGCGTACAGGGGGCTAGGAACACCGGGGAGCTGTTTTTT